The clone carrying this T cell receptor (beta chain) came up a few times. Its antigen is as yet unknown. Trimming took off 0 bases at V and 0 bases at J, with 6 bases between the two ends. The CDR3 is 14 residues long. This sample stems from a study of molecular identifiers for immune sequencing clone quantification. TCRdb processed the PCR reads anew with MiXCR; each CDR3 protein has one entry. The sample shows around 480,000 distinct CDR3 sequences, around 23% of them seen only once. The sorting of naive CD8 T cells used the CD8+CD4-CCR7+CD45RA+ phenotype. General study points: Among effectors, clones above 20 RNA copies held over 98% of molecules; among naive cells, under 1%. Identical TCR molecules that share a barcode could lead to an underestimation of highly expanded clone sizes.

V is TRBV12-3 or TRBV12-4 and J is TRBJ2-7; D gene ambiguous. The receptor comes from a human donor in good health. Some libraries in this study had Jurkat cell RNA spiked in. Sequenced sample: naive CD8+ T cells from blood, with Jurkat cell RNA spiked in. Specified subset: FACS-sorted CD8+CD4-CCR7+CD45RA+ naive T cells. The CDR3 bases are TGTGCCAGCAGTTTAGCCAGGTACTCCTACGAGCAGTACTTC. It yields the protein CASSLARYSYEQYF.